The 21 T cell receptor beta chains reported below all come from one sample, sequenced in a study of Graves' ophthalmopathy and Graves' hyperthyroidism. TCR beta CDR3 regions were amplified from RNA transcripts. The library came from an HTBI-primed first-round RT-PCR and a second-round multiplex PCR. MiXCR, applied by TCRdb to the multiplex PCR reads, yields one record per CDR3 protein. Of 200,000 to 250,000 distinct CDR3 sequences in the sample, 45% to 55% were seen once. Source material: peripheral blood. The receptors shown here come from an adult man with Graves' ophthalmopathy.

V is TRBV30 and J is TRBJ2-2; D not certain. This CDR3 is built from 16 residues. V lost 7 bases and J 2 bases, leaving 20 bases between the germline ends. Germline values: CDR1 GTSNPN, CDR2 SVGIG (reference sequence). CDR3 residues: CASQSTNFLNTGELFF. The CDR3 bases are TGTGCCTCCCAAAGTACGAATTTCTTAAACACCGGGGAGCTGTTTTTT.

The rearrangement links TRBV10-3 to TRBJ1-2; maybe TRBD1 (6 bases). The CDR3 runs 15 residues. CDR1 and CDR2 (germline): ENHRY, SYGVKD. CDR3 residues: CVSSLSEGGGDGYTF. The CDR3 DNA reads as TGTGTCAGCAGTTTATCAGAGGGGGGTGGGGATGGCTACACCTTC.

The V call is TRBV29-1, the J call TRBJ1-1, with no clear D. Germline V gives CDR1 SQVTM, CDR2 ANQGSEA. The CDR3 is 13 amino acids. The germline V and J ends were trimmed by 1 base and 1 base, with 7 bases remaining between them. For the CDR3, the DNA is TGCAGCGTTGAAGTGCAGAAGAACACTGAAGCTTTCTTT. Encoded protein: CSVEVQKNTEAFF.

As regards this clonotype: Since a much larger clone is just one base distant, this may be a read error. This CDR3 reads CASSSDRGGDYTF. The CDR3 bases are TGTGCCAGCAGTTCGGACAGGGGTGGCGACTACACCTTC. The rearrangement joins TRBV12-3 or TRBV12-4 to TRBJ1-2; 9 bases are a match to TRBD1. V lost 4 bases and J lost 10; bases outside the gene matches: 7. The CDR3 extends over 13 amino acids.

This clonotype showed up just a few times. The gene calls are TRBV7-9 and TRBJ1-1, with 9 nucleotides matching TRBD1. CDR1 is SEHNR and CDR2 is FQNEAQ in the germline V gene (reference sequence). With V trimmed by 0 bases and J by 7 bases, 6 bases remained unmatched. The CDR3 runs to 15 residues. The CDR3 here is CASSLADRGEYEAFF. The CDR3 region has the DNA TGTGCCAGCAGCTTAGCGGACAGGGGAGAGTATGAAGCTTTCTTT.

J is TRBJ2-5 and V is TRBV7-9; D possibly corresponds to TRBD2 (6 bases). Germline assignment: CDR1 SEHNR and CDR2 FQNEAQ (reference sequence). This CDR3 has 15 residues. Trimming took off 2 bases at V and 6 bases at J, with 16 bases between the two ends. For the CDR3, the DNA is TGTGCCAGCAGCTTATTAACGGAGGGTCGTCAGACCCAGTACTTC. This encodes CASSLLTEGRQTQYF.

The chain has TRBV11-2 and TRBJ1-2; possibly TRBD1 for D (5 bases). This CDR3 region has 14 residues. V lost 4 bases and J 8 bases, leaving 17 bases between the germline ends. CDR1 is SGHAT, CDR2 FQNNGV, per germline. The CDR3 is CASSSWDYSGGYTF. The CDR3 region has the DNA TGTGCCAGCAGCTCATGGGACTATTCGGGGGGCTACACCTTC. Looking up the rest from reference TRBV11-2 and TRBJ1-2 gives the full variable domain: EAGVAQSPRYKIIEKRQSVAFWCNPISGHATLYWYQQILGQGPKLLIQFQNNGVVDDSQLPKDRFSAERLKGVDSTLKIQPAKLEDSAVYLCASSSWDYSGGYTFGSGTRLTVV.

CDR3 residues: CASSLTLQNTEAFF. The CDR3 DNA reads as TGCGCCAGCAGCTTGACACTACAGAACACTGAAGCTTTCTTT. The chain couples TRBV5-1 to TRBJ1-1, with D unclear. The CDR3 has 14 residues. CDR1 and CDR2 from the germline V gene are SGHRS and YFSETQ. V was clipped by 1 base and J by 1 base, with 8 bases between them.

The chain couples TRBV7-9 to TRBJ1-1, with no clear D. The V end lost 1 base, the J end lost 0 bases, and 6 bases lay between the germline ends. The CDR3 is made up of 14 amino acids. Looked up from germline, CDR1 is SEHNR and CDR2 is FQNEAQ (reference sequence). CDR3 region: CASSLEKMNTEAFF. CDR3 nucleotide sequence: TGTGCCAGCAGCTTAGAAAAGATGAACACTGAAGCTTTCTTT.

The chain uses TRBV5-1 and TRBJ1-2; weak D call: TRBD1 (6 bases). This CDR3 region has 15 residues. V was clipped by 0 bases and J by 3 bases, with 12 bases between them. Germline CDR1 SGHRS, CDR2 YFSETQ. In DNA form, the CDR3 reads TGCGCCAGCAGCTTGGAACAGGGAGGTGACTATGGCTACACCTTC. Amino acid sequence: CASSLEQGGDYGYTF.

The chain combines TRBV20-1 with TRBJ2-7, with D hard to call. Germline CDR1 is DFQATT and CDR2 is SNEGSKA (reference sequence). V was pared by 6 bases and J by 0 bases, with 12 bases between. This CDR3 has 13 amino acids. As DNA, the CDR3 is TGCAGTGCGATCGAATTAAGCTCCTACGAGCAGTACTTC. The encoded protein is CSAIELSSYEQYF.

DNA of the CDR3: TGTGCCAGCAGCAACCCTACGGCTAGCGGCTACGAGCAGTACTTC. Translating gives CASSNPTASGYEQYF. This chain links TRBV5-4 with TRBJ2-7, with 7 bases fitting TRBD2. From germline, CDR1 is SGHNT and CDR2 YYREEE (reference sequence). The length of the CDR3 is 15 residues. The V gene end was trimmed by 4 bases and the J gene end by 3 bases; junction bases not matched to a gene: 10.

The genes are TRBV7-2 and TRBJ1-2; tentative D call: TRBD1 (6 bases). Deletions cut 1 base from V and 6 bases from J, with 12 bases between. The CDR3 is 14 residues long. Germline CDR1 is SGHTA and CDR2 is FQGNSA. CDR3 protein: CASSLEQGGHGYTF. The CDR3 DNA is TGTGCCAGCAGCTTAGAACAGGGAGGCCATGGCTACACCTTC.

In its sample, this clonotype was seen once. The chain joins TRBV7-9 to TRBJ2-2; D is perhaps TRBD1 (6 bases). The CDR3 length is 15 residues. Deletions cut 8 bases from V and 2 bases from J, with 15 bases between. CDR1 SEHNR and CDR2 FQNEAQ come from the germline V gene (reference sequence). CDR3 nucleotide sequence: TGTGCCAGCCCCCGACAGGATTTAAACACCGGGGAGCTGTTTTTT. This codes for CASPRQDLNTGELFF.

This clonotype was recorded many times. This rearrangement joins TRBV15 to TRBJ2-2; D uncertain. The CDR3 is 12 residues long. Germline CDR1 is LNHNV and CDR2 is YYDKDF (reference sequence). V was shortened by 8 bases and J by 1 base, with 5 bases between the two germline ends. The chain's CDR3 is CATAGNTGELFF. CDR3 DNA: TGTGCCACCGCCGGGAACACCGGGGAGCTGTTTTTT.

This clonotype turned up a few times. The junction differs from germline at one of its ends, possibly a read error. The chain couples TRBV5-1 to TRBJ2-7; 10 bases align to TRBD1. Germline V lookup: CDR1 SGHRS, CDR2 YFSETQ. The CDR3 is 14 amino acids. This CDR3 is CASSSDRGDYEQYF. The CDR3 nucleotides read TGTGCCAGCAGCTCGGACAGGGGGGACTACGAGCAGTACTTC.

The gene calls are TRBV5-6 and TRBJ1-2; 7 bases are shared with TRBD1. V trimming: 7 bases; J trimming: 5 bases; junction bases outside the gene matches: 5. Germline loops: CDR1 SGHDT, CDR2 YYEEEE. This CDR3 comprises 12 residues. Written as DNA, the CDR3 is TGTGCCAGCGAGGACAGGATTTATGGCTACACCTTC. Protein sequence: CASEDRIYGYTF. Using reference TRBV5-6 and TRBJ1-2 for the parts outside the CDR3, the full variable domain is DAGVTQSPTHLIKTRGQQVTLRCSPKSGHDTVSWYQQALGQGPQFIFQYYEEEERQRGNFPDRFSGHQFPNYSSELNVNALLLGDSALYLCASEDRIYGYTFGSGTRLTVV.

The CDR3 sequence: CAISVDRDDGYTF. The CDR3 nucleotides read TGTGCCATCAGCGTGGACAGGGACGATGGCTACACCTTC. The chain is built from TRBV10-3 and TRBJ1-2; 8 bases line up with TRBD1. The J segment lost 6 bases and the V segment lost 6 bases, leaving 6 bases of the junction unmatched. There are 13 residues in the CDR3. Germline assignment: CDR1 ENHRY and CDR2 SYGVKD.

The genes are TRBV6-1 and TRBJ1-4; D is uncertain. Trimming left V 4 bases short and J 8 bases short, with 5 bases between. The CDR3 is 11 residues long. Germline loops: CDR1 MNHNS, CDR2 SASEGT. CDR3 in DNA: TGTGCCAGCAGTGGACGGGAAAAACTGTTTTTT. It specifies CASSGREKLFF.

The chain has TRBV19 and TRBJ2-2, with D possibly matching TRBD1 (5 bases). V was shortened by 6 bases and J by 3 bases, with 11 bases between the two germline ends. This CDR3 is built from 14 residues. The V gene's germline CDR1 is LNHDA and CDR2 SQIVND (reference sequence). The CDR3 loop reads CASRQQAHTGELFF. DNA for the CDR3: TGTGCCAGTAGACAACAGGCACACACCGGGGAGCTGTTTTTT.

This clonotype has just a few counts. This CDR3 reads CASSGGRYEQYF. DNA of the CDR3: TGTGCCAGCAGTGGGGGACGGTACGAGCAGTACTTC. This chain links TRBV12-3 or TRBV12-4 with TRBJ2-7; perhaps D is TRBD1 or TRBD2 (5 bases each). The CDR3 contains 12 residues. V lost 5 bases and J 4 bases, leaving 9 bases between the germline ends.